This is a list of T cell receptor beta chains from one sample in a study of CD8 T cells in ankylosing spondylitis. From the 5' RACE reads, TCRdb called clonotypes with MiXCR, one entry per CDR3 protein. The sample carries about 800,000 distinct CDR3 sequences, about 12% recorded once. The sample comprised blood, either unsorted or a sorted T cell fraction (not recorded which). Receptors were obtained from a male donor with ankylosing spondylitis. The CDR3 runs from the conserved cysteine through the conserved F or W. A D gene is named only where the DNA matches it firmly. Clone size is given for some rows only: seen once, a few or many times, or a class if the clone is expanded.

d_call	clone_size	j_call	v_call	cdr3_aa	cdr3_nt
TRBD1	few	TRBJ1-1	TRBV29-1	CSGDRGDTEAFF	TGCAGCGGGGACAGGGGGGACACTGAAGCTTTCTTT
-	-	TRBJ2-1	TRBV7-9	CASSRSGGRFDEQFF	TGTGCCAGCAGCAGGTCGGGCGGTCGGTTCGATGAGCAGTTCTTC
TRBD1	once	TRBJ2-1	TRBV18	CASSTDRDNEQFF	TGTGCCAGCTCAACCGACAGGGACAATGAGCAGTTCTTC
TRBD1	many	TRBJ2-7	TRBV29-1	CSVTTGSWSYEQYF	TGCAGCGTGACGACAGGGAGTTGGTCCTACGAGCAGTACTTC
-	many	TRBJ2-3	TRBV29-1	CSVGGASTDTQYF	TGCAGCGTTGGTGGGGCCTCCACAGATACGCAGTATTTT
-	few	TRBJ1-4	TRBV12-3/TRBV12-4	CASSLWTGAPFF	TGTGCCAGCAGTTTATGGACGGGAGCTCCGTTTTTT
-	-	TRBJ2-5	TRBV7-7	CASSLVPGLLGETQYF	TGTGCTAGCAGCTTAGTGCCCGGACTCCTCGGAGAGACCCAGTACTTC
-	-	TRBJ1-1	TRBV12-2	CAIGVVDTEAFF	TGTGCAATAGGAGTCGTCGACACTGAAGCTTTCTTT
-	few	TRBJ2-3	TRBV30	CAWSVLNTDTQYF	TGTGCCTGGAGTGTACTGAACACAGATACGCAGTATTTT
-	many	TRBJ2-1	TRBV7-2	CASSWSGAIYNEQFF	TGTGCCAGCAGCTGGTCAGGGGCTATTTACAATGAGCAGTTCTTC
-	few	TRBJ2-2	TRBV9	CASSVYGELFF	TGTGCCAGCAGCGTATACGGGGAGCTGTTTTTT
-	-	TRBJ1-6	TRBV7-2	CASSSGVSVHF	TGTGCCAGCAGCTCAGGGGTCTCCGTCCACTTT
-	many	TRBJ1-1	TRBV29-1	CSVQRGNTEAFF	TGCAGCGTTCAACGGGGGAACACTGAAGCTTTCTTT
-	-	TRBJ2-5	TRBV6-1	CASRRAWAQETQYF	TGTGCCAGCCGACGGGCGTGGGCCCAAGAGACCCAGTACTTC
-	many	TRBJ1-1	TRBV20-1	CSAWGPGTEAFF	TGCAGTGCTTGGGGGCCAGGCACTGAAGCTTTCTTT